This passage covers 7 T cell receptor beta chains from one sample sequenced in a study of shared clonotypes between healthy human individuals. Method: immunoSEQ multiplex PCR; TCRdb's copy keeps in-frame clones and lacks some. The data hold under 600,000 clones, with approximately 79% observed a single time. The sequencing input was PBMCs. All receptors derive from a woman aged 40 to 50 in good health. Some clones in this sample may be carry-over from other donors' samples.

This chain connects TRBV7-2 to TRBJ2-5, with TRBD1 matching 7 bases. In germline, CDR1 is SGHTA, CDR2 FQGNSA. J lost 4 bases, V lost 5 bases, and 10 bases had no gene match. The CDR3 has 15 amino acids. The CDR3: CASSTATGRRETQYF. For the CDR3, the DNA is TGTGCCAGCAGCACCGCGACAGGGAGACGAGAGACCCAGTACTTC. The complete variable domain, with remaining parts taken from reference TRBV7-2 and TRBJ2-5, reads GAGVSQSPSNKVTEKGKDVELRCDPISGHTALYWYRQSLGQGLEFLIYFQGNSAPDKSGLPSDRFSAERTGGSVSTLTIQRTQQEDSAVYLCASSTATGRRETQYFGPGTRLLVL.

Comments on this clone: The same CDR3 is also encoded by other DNA sequences in this sample. V and J are TRBV19 and TRBJ1-5; a weak D match, TRBD1 (5 bases). This CDR3 comprises 13 residues. V was trimmed by 3 bases and J by 7 bases, leaving 10 bases between them. Germline lookup yields CDR1 LNHDA and CDR2 SQIVND (reference sequence). The CDR3 DNA reads TGTGCCAGTAGTATTGGAAGGGGACAGCCCCAGCATTTT. This sequence encodes CASSIGRGQPQHF.

Only one count was recorded for this clone. The V call is TRBV19, the J call TRBJ2-2; 7 bases are shared with TRBD2. The junction had 10 bases not matched to a gene; V was cut back by 9 bases and J by 6 bases. Germline values: CDR1 LNHDA, CDR2 SQIVND (reference sequence). This CDR3 region has 14 residues. For the CDR3, the DNA is TGTGCCAGCGCACGTAGGGCGGGGGCCGGGGAGCTGTTTTTT. It is translated as CASARRAGAGELFF.

The V and J genes are TRBV5-6 and TRBJ2-1; D is perhaps TRBD2 (6 bases). This CDR3 has 16 amino acids. With 0 bases removed from V and 4 bases from J, the gap between germline ends came to 14 bases. Per germline, CDR1 SGHDT and CDR2 YYEEEE. CDR3 in amino acids: CASSLAFGAGYNEQFF. In nucleotides, the CDR3 is TGTGCCAGCAGCTTGGCCTTCGGGGCGGGGTACAATGAGCAGTTCTTC.

The rearrangement joins TRBV6-1 to TRBJ1-4; D possibly corresponds to TRBD1 (5 bases). Germline V gene sequence: CDR1 MNHNS, CDR2 SASEGT. The CDR3 is 15 amino acids. The V and J ends lost 6 bases and 7 bases respectively, with 18 bases between them. CDR3 sequence: CASSVFRGAGEKLFF. CDR3 sequence (DNA): TGTGCCAGCAGCGTTTTTAGGGGCGCGGGTGAAAAACTGTTTTTT.

The chain uses TRBV19 and TRBJ2-2; possibly TRBD2 for D (5 bases). The CDR3 has 14 residues. CDR1 and CDR2 (germline): LNHDA, SQIVND (reference sequence). With 6 bases removed from V and 6 bases from J, the gap between germline ends came to 14 bases. The CDR3 protein is CASSADWTPGELFF. In nucleotides, the CDR3 is TGTGCCAGTAGCGCGGACTGGACCCCCGGGGAGCTGTTTTTT.

This sequence joins TRBV27 and TRBJ1-1; D is undetermined. V was pared by 3 bases and J by 1 base, with 15 bases between. The CDR3 covers 16 residues. Per germline, CDR1 MNHEY and CDR2 SMNVEV (reference sequence). As DNA, the CDR3 is TGTGCCAGCAGTTTCCGTTACCGCACAGAGAACACTGAAGCTTTCTTT. Amino acids: CASSFRYRTENTEAFF.